The 3 T cell receptor beta chains reported below all come from one sample, sequenced in a study of CD8 T cells in ankylosing spondylitis. Study observations and caveats: Blood of patients with ankylosing spondylitis appeared to be characterized by a TCR beta motif of several highly homologous variants.

What these receptors recognize is not known. One entry per CDR3 protein results from TCRdb running MiXCR on the 5' RACE reads. This sample yields some 400,000 distinct CDR3 sequences, of which more than 20% are seen a single time; about a sixth belongs to the top ten. The sequencing input was blood, either unsorted or a sorted T cell fraction (not recorded which). The receptor source for this set is a male donor with ankylosing spondylitis.

This chain connects TRBV29-1 to TRBJ2-3; D is perhaps TRBD2 (6 bases). CDR1 is SQVTM, CDR2 ANQGSEA, per germline. V lost 6 bases and J lost 3, with 13 bases in between. The CDR3 sequence is 13 residues long. CDR3 bases: TGCAGCGTGACTCGGGAGTCTACAGATACGCAGTATTTT. Protein sequence: CSVTRESTDTQYF.

This clonotype was counted many times. The chain has TRBV6-1 and TRBJ1-6, with a weak D call TRBD1 (6 bases). Germline V CDR1 and CDR2: MNHNS, SASEGT. V was clipped by 7 bases and J by 5 bases, with 15 bases between them. This CDR3 is 15 amino acids long. CDR3 nucleotide sequence: TGTGCCAGCAATCCGACAGGTCCCCATAATTCACCCCTCCACTTT. It is translated as CASNPTGPHNSPLHF.

The V and J genes are TRBV7-2 and TRBJ2-1; no definite D call. V gave up 0 bases and J gave up 6 bases, with 12 bases separating them. The germline V gene has CDR1 SGHTA and CDR2 FQGNSA. This CDR3 has 15 residues. This chain's CDR3 is CASSLAGTLGNEQFF. The CDR3 DNA reads as TGTGCCAGCAGCTTAGCGGGAACGTTGGGCAATGAGCAGTTCTTC.